This TCR beta chain was documented in a study of OX40 agonist ivuxolimab in advanced cancers. Here immunoSEQ multiplex PCR was the method, and the copy in TCRdb shows in-frame clones only, minus some. The table includes 50,000 to 60,000 clones, roughly nine tenths detected once. V gave up 3 bases and J gave up 2 bases, with 1 base separating them. The CDR3 totals 12 residues. Germline CDR1 reads MNHNS; CDR2 reads SASEGT. The clonotype originates from an adult with an advanced solid tumor such as melanoma, head and neck, liver or kidney cancer. The chain is built from TRBV6-1 and TRBJ2-2; D is uncertain. Sequencing used CD4+ or CD8+ T cells sorted from blood, obtained in a trial of the OX40 agonist ivuxolimab. This CDR3 is CASSDNTGELFF. The CDR3, as DNA: TGTGCCAGCAGTGATAACACCGGGGAGCTGTTTTTT.